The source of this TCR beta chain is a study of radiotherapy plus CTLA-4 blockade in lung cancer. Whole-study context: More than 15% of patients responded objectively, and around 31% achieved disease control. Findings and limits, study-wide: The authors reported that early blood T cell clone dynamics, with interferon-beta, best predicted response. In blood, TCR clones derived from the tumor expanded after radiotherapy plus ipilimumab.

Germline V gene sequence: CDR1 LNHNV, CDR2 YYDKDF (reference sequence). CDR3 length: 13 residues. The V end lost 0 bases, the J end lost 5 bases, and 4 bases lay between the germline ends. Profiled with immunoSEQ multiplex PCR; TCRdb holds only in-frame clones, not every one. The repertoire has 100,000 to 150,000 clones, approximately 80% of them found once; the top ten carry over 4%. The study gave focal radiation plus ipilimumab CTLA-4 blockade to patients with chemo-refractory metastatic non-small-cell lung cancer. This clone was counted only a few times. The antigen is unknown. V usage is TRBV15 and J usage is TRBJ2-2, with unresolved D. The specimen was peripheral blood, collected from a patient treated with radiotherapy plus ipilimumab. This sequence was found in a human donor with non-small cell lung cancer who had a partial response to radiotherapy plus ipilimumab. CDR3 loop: CATSRDLTGELFF. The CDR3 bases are TGTGCCACCAGCAGAGATCTGACCGGGGAGCTGTTTTTT. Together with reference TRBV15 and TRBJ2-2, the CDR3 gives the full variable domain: DAMVIQNPRYQVTQFGKPVTLSCSQTLNHNVMYWYQQKSSQAPKLLFHYYDKDFNNEADTPDNFQSRRPNTSFCFLDIRSPGLGDTAMYLCATSRDLTGELFFGEGSRLTVL.